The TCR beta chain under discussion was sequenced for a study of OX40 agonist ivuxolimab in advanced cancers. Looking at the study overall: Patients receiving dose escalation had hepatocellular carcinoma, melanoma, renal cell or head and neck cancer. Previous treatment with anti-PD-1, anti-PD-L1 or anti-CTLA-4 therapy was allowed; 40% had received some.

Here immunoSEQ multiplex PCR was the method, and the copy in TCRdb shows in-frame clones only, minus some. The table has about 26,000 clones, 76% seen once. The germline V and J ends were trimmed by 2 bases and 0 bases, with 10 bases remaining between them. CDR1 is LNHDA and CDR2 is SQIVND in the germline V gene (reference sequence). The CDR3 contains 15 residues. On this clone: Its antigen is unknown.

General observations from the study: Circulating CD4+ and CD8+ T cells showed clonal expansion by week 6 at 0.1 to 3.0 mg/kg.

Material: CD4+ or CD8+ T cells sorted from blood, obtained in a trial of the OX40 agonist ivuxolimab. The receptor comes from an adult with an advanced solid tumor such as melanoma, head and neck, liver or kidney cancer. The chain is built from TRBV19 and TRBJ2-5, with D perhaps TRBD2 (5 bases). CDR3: CASSISGLYQETQYF. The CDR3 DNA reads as TGTGCCAGTAGTATAAGCGGACTGTACCAAGAGACCCAGTACTTC. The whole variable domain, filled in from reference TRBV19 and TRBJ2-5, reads DGGITQSPKYLFRKEGQNVTLSCEQNLNHDAMYWYRQDPGQGLRLIYYSQIVNDFQKGDIAEGYSVSREKKESFPLTVTSAQKNPTAFYLCASSISGLYQETQYFGPGTRLLVL.